This T cell receptor (beta chain) emerged from a study of CD8 T cells in ankylosing spondylitis. General study findings and limits: Past research had described some motif variants in reactive arthritis synovial fluid and blood. The authors found the disease-linked clones to be CD8+ and relatively rare in peripheral blood. Made up of about eight highly homologous variants, a TCR beta motif appeared characteristic of ankylosing spondylitis blood. Disease-linked clones reportedly showed significant enrichment in matched ankylosing spondylitis synovial fluid.

Germline CDR1 is ENHRY and CDR2 is SYGVKD. This CDR3 spans 15 amino acids. J lost 4 bases, V lost 3 bases, and 8 bases had no gene match. This clonotype was counted many times. The antigen remains unidentified. In TCRdb, the 5' RACE reads were re-called with MiXCR into one record per CDR3 protein. The sample includes 150,000 to 200,000 distinct CDR3 sequences, around a sixth of them seen just once. The receptor was isolated from a male donor aged 10-29 years with ankylosing spondylitis or in good health (not recorded which). The V gene is TRBV10-3, the J gene TRBJ1-2; 7 nucleotides agree with TRBD1. The sequencing input was blood, either unsorted or a sorted T cell fraction (not recorded which). DNA of the CDR3: TGTGCCATCAGTGACCCGGGACAGATTATCTATGGCTACACCTTC. Its protein is CAISDPGQIIYGYTF.